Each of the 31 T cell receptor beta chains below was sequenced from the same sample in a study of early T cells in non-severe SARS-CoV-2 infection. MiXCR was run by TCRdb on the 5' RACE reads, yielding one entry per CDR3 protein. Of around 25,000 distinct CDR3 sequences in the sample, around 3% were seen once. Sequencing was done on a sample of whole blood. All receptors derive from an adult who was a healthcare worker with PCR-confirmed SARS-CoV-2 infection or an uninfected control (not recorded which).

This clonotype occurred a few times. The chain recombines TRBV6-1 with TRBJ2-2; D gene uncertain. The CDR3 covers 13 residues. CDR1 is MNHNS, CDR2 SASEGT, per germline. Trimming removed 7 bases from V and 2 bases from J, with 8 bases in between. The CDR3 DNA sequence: TGTGCCAGCACTGCTGCCAACACCGGGGAGCTGTTTTTT. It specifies CASTAANTGELFF.

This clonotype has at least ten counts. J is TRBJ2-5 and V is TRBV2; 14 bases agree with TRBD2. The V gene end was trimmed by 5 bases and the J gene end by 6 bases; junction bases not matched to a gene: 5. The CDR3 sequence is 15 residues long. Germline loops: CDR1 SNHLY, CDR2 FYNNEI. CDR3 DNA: TGTGCCAGCAGTAGCCGGACTAGCGGGGGGCAGACCCAGTACTTC. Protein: CASSSRTSGGQTQYF.

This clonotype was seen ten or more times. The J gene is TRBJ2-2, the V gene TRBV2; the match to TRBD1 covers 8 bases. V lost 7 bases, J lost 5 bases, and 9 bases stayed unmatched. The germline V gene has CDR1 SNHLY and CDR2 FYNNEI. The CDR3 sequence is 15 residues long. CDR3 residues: CASTTDRGNTGELFF. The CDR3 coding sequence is TGTGCCAGCACCACCGACAGGGGTAATACCGGGGAGCTGTTTTTT.

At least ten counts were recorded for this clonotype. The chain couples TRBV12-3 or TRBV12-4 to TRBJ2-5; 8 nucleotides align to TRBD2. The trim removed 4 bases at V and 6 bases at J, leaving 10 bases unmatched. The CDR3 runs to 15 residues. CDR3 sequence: CASSSPGTSGKTQYF. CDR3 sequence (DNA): TGTGCCAGCAGTTCGCCCGGGACTAGTGGAAAGACCCAGTACTTC.

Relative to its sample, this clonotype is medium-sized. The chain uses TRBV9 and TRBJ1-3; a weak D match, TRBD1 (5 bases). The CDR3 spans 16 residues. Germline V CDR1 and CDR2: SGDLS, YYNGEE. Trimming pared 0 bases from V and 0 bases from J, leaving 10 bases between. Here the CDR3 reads CASSVGAGLSGNTIYF. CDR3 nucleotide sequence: TGTGCCAGCAGCGTAGGGGCAGGGCTCTCTGGAAACACCATATATTTT.

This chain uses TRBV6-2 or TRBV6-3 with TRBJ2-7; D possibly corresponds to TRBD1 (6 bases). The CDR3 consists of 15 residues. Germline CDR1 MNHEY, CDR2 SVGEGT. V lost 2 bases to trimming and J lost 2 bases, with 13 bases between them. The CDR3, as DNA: TGTGCCAGCAGTTACGGGGACACCGGAACCTACGAGCAGTACGTC. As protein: CASSYGDTGTYEQYV.

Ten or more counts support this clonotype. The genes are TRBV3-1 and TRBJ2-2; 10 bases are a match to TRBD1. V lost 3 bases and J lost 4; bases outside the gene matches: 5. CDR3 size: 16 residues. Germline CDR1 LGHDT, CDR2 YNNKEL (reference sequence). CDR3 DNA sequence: TGTGCCAGCAGCCACCGCGGGACAGGGGTCACCGGGGAGCTGTTTTTT. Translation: CASSHRGTGVTGELFF.

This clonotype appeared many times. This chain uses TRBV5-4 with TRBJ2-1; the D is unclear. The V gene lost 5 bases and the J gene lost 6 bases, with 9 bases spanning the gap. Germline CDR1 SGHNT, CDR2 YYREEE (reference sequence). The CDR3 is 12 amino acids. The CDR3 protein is CASSSVGNEQFF. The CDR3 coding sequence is TGTGCCAGCAGTTCGGTAGGCAATGAGCAGTTCTTC.

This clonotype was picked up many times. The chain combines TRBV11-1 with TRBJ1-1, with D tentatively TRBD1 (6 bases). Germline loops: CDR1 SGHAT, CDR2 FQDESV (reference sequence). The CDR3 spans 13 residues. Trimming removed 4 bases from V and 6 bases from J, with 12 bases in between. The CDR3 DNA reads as TGTGCCAGCAGCTACATGAGGGGGGCTGAAGCTTTCTTT. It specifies CASSYMRGAEAFF. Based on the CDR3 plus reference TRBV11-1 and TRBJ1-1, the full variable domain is EAEVAQSPRYKITEKSQAVAFWCDPISGHATLYWYRQILGQGPELLVQFQDESVVDDSQLPKDRFSAERLKGVDSTLKIQPAELGDSAMYLCASSYMRGAEAFFGQGTRLTVV.

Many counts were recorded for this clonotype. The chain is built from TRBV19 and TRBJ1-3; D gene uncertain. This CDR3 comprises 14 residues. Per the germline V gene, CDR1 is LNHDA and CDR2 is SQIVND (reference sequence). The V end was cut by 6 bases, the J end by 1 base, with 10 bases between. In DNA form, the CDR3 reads TGTGCCAGTAGCCCCGGAGATTCTGGAAACACCATATATTTT. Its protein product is CASSPGDSGNTIYF. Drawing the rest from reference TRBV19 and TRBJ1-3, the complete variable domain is DGGITQSPKYLFRKEGQNVTLSCEQNLNHDAMYWYRQDPGQGLRLIYYSQIVNDFQKGDIAEGYSVSREKKESFPLTVTSAQKNPTAFYLCASSPGDSGNTIYFGEGSWLTVV.

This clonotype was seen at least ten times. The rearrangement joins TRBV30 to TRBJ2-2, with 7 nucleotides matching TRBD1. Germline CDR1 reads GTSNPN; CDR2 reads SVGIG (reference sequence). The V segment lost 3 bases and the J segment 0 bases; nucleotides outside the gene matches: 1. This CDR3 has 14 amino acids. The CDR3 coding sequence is TGTGCCTGGAGACAGGGGCCGAACACCGGGGAGCTGTTTTTT. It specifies CAWRQGPNTGELFF.

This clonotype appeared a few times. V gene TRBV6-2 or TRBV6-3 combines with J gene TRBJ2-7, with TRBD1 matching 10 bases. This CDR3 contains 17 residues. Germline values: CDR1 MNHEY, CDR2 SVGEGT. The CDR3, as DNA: TGTGCCGGCAGTTGTACAAGACCCCGGGACAGGGGCTACGAGCAGTACGTC. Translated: CAGSCTRPRDRGYEQYV.

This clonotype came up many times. The CDR3: CASSLAQVNTEAFF. CDR3 coding DNA: TGTGCCAGCAGCTTAGCCCAGGTAAACACTGAAGCTTTCTTT. The genes are TRBV7-2 and TRBJ1-1; the D is unclear. The CDR3 totals 14 residues. Trimming removed 0 bases at V and 2 bases at J, with 7 bases between. The V gene's germline CDR1 is SGHTA and CDR2 FQGNSA.

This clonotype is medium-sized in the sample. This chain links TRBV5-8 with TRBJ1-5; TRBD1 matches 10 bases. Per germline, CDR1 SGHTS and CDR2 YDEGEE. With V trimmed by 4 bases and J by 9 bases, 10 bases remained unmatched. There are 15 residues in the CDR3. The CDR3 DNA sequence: TGTGCCAGCAGCAGAGACTGGGACAGGGGATCGCCCCAGCATTTT. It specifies CASSRDWDRGSPQHF.

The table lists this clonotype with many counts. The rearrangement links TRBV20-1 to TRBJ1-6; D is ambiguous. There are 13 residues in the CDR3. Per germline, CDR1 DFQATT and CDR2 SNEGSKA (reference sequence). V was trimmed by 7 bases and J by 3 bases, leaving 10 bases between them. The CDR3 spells CSVRLSYNSPLHF. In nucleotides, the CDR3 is TGCAGTGTTAGGCTGAGCTATAATTCACCCCTCCACTTT.

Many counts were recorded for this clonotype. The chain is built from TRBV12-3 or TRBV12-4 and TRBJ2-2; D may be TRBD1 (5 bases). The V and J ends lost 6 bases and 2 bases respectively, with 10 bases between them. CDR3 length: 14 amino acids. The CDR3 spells CASSPDSNTGELFF. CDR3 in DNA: TGTGCCAGCAGCCCTGACAGCAACACCGGGGAGCTGTTTTTT.

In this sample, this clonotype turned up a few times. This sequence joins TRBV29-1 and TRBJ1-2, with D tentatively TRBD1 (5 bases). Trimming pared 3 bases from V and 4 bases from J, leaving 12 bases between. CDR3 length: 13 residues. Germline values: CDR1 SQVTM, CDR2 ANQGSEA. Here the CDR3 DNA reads TGCAGCGTTGATTTCGACAGCTTCTATGGCTACACCTTC. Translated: CSVDFDSFYGYTF.

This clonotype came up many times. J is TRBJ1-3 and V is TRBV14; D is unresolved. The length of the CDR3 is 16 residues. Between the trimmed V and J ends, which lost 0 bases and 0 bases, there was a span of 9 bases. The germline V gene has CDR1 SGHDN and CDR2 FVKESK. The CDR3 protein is CASSQEPNLSGNTIYF. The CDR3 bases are TGTGCCAGCAGCCAAGAGCCGAATCTCTCTGGAAACACCATATATTTT.

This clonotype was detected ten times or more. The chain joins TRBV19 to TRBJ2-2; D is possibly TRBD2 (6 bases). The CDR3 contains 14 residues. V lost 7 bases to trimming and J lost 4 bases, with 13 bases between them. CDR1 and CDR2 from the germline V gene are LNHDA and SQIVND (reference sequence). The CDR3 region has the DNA TGTGCCAGTATCTTGGGGGGTAGCACCGGGGAGCTGTTTTTT. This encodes CASILGGSTGELFF.

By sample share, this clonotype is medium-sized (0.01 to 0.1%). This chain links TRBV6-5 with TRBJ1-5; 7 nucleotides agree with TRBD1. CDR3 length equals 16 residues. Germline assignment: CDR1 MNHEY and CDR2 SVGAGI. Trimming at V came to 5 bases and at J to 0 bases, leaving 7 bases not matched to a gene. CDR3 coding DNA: TGTGCCAGCAGTGCAACCGGACAGGCTAGCAATCAGCCCCAGCATTTT. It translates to CASSATGQASNQPQHF.

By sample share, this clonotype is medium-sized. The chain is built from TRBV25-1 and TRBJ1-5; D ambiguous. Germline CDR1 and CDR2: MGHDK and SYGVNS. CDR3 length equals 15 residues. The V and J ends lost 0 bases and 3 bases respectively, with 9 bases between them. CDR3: CASSEYAGVNQPQHF. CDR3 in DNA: TGTGCCAGCAGTGAATATGCTGGGGTCAATCAGCCCCAGCATTTT.

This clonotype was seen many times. Here the CDR3 reads CASSPGGGSPDTQYF. In DNA form, the CDR3 reads TGTGCCAGCAGCCCAGGGGGGGGCAGCCCAGATACGCAGTATTTT. The chain joins TRBV7-3 to TRBJ2-3, with D perhaps given as TRBD1 or TRBD2 (7 bases each). Germline V gene lookup returns CDR1 SGHTA and CDR2 FQGTGA. CDR3 size: 15 residues. V was trimmed by 5 bases and J by 4 bases, leaving 16 bases between them.

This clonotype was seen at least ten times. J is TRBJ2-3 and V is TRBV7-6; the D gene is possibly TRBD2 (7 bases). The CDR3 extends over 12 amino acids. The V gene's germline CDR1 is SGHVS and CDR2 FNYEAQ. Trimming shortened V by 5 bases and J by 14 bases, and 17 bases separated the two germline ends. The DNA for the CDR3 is TGTGCCAGCAGCCACGAGGGGGGGCAGAGGTATTTT. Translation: CASSHEGGQRYF.

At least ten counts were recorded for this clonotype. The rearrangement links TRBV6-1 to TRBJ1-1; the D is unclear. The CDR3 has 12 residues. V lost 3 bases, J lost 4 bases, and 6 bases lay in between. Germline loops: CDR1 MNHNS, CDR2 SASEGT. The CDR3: CASSDYGTEAFF. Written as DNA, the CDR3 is TGTGCCAGCAGTGATTATGGCACTGAAGCTTTCTTT.

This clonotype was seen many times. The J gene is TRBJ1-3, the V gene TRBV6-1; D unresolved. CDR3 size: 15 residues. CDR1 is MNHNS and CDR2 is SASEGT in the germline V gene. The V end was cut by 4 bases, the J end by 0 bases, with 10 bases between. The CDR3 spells CASSGLISSGNTIYF. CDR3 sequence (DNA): TGTGCCAGCAGTGGTCTCATTAGCTCTGGAAACACCATATATTTT.

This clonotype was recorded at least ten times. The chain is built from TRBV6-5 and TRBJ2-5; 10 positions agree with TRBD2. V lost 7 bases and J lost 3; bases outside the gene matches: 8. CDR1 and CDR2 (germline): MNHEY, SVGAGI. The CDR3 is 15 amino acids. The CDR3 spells CASTATAGGKETQYF. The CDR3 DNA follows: TGTGCCAGCACCGCAACAGCGGGGGGGAAAGAGACCCAGTACTTC.

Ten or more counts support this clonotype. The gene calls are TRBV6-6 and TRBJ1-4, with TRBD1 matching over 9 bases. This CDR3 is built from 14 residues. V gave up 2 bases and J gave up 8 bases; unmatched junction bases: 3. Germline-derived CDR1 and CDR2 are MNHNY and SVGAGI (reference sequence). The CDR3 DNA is TGTGCCAGCAGTTACCGACAGGGGGGAGAAAAACTGTTTTTT. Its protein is CASSYRQGGEKLFF.

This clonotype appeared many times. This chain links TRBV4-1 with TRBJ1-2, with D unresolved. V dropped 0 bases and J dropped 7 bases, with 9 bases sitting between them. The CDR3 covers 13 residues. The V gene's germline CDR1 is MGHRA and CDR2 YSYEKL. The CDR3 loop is CASSQDGYRGYTF. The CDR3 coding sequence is TGCGCCAGCAGCCAAGATGGGTATCGTGGCTACACCTTC.

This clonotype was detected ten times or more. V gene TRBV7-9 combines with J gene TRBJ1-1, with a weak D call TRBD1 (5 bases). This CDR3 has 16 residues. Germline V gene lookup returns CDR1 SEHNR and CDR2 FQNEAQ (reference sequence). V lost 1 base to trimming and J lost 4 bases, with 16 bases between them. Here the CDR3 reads CASSLEIPGWGTEAFF. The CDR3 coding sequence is TGTGCCAGCAGCTTAGAAATTCCAGGGTGGGGCACTGAAGCTTTCTTT.

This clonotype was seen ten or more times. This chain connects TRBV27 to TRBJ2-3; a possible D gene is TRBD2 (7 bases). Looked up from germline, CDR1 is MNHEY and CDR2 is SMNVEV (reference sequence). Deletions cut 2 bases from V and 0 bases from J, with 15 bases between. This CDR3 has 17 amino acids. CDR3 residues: CASSLLAGDTSTDTQYF. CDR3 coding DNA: TGTGCCAGCAGTTTACTGGCGGGGGACACTAGCACAGATACGCAGTATTTT.

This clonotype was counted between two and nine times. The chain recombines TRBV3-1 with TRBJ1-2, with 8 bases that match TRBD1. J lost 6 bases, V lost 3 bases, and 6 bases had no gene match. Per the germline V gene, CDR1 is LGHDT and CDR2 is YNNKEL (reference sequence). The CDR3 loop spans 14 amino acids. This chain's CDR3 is CASSQDGQGHGYTF. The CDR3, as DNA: TGTGCCAGCAGCCAGGATGGACAGGGACATGGCTACACCTTC.